This record concerns one T cell receptor (beta chain) sequence. The CDR3 runs to 14 residues. PCR primers comprised 60 Vbeta and 13 Jbeta primers. Profiling relied on immunoSEQ multiplex PCR, and the TCRdb table lists in-frame clones only, not all of them. This sample has approximately 150,000 clones; approximately 78% occur once, and the top ten carry more than 3.5%. These data originate in a study of cytomegalovirus exposure and HLA in healthy donors. The chain is built from TRBV21-1 and TRBJ2-7; no DNA check was done on the table's D call, TRBD2. TRBV21-1 is recorded as a pseudogene. This sequence was found in a woman in her 40s in good health and CMV-seropositive. The source material was PBMCs. The CDR3 DNA sequence: TGTGCCAGCAGCAAAGCGCAAAGCTACGAGGGGCAGTACTTC. This gives the protein CASSKAQSYEGQYF.